Listed here are 18 T cell receptor beta chains from one sample, sequenced in a study of blood T cell repertoires in COVID-19. The data were produced by immunoSEQ multiplex PCR, yet TCRdb's version contains in-frame clones alone and is incomplete. The table records about 110,000 clones, about 90% of them present only once. The sequenced sample consisted of peripheral blood. The origin of the receptors is a human donor in a cohort sampled during active COVID-19.

V and J are TRBV9 and TRBJ1-6; the D gene is possibly TRBD1 (6 bases). The CDR3 contains 16 residues. V shed 5 bases and J shed 6 bases, with 18 bases lying between them. Germline CDR1 is SGDLS and CDR2 is YYNGEE. DNA for the CDR3: TGTGCCAGCAGTGCCGGCGTGGGGGCCCGTAATTCACCCCTCCACTTT. Translated: CASSAGVGARNSPLHF.

The chain couples TRBV7-8 to TRBJ1-3, with D unresolved. Deletions cut 2 bases from V and 7 bases from J, with 9 bases between. CDR3 length: 13 residues. Germline CDR1 reads SGHVS; CDR2 reads FQNEAQ. CDR3 amino acids: CASSLYGENTIYF. The CDR3 DNA follows: TGTGCCAGCAGCTTATATGGTGAGAACACCATATATTTT.

The chain couples TRBV5-5 to TRBJ1-2, with 8 bases identical to TRBD1. The V and J ends lost 4 bases and 4 bases, in that order; junction bases with no gene match: 12. Germline V gene data show CDR1 as SGHKS and CDR2 as YYEKEE (reference sequence). The CDR3 consists of 16 residues. CDR3 sequence reads: CASSDGTGIVLYGYTF. The CDR3 nucleotides are TGTGCCAGCAGCGACGGGACAGGAATTGTCCTCTATGGCTACACCTTC. Based on the CDR3 plus reference TRBV5-5 and TRBJ1-2, the full variable domain is DAGVTQSPTHLIKTRGQQVTLRCSPISGHKSVSWYQQVLGQGPQFIFQYYEKEERGRGNFPDRFSARQFPNYSSELNVNALLLGDSALYLCASSDGTGIVLYGYTFGSGTRLTVV.

At least ten counts were recorded for this clone. The rearrangement uses TRBV9 and TRBJ1-5, with a possible D match to TRBD1 (5 bases). Germline V gene sequence: CDR1 SGDLS, CDR2 YYNGEE. V gave up 2 bases and J gave up 4 bases, with 13 bases separating them. CDR3 length: 15 amino acids. The CDR3, as DNA: TGTGCCAGCAGCGTGTCCGGGGGGTATAATCAGCCCCAGCATTTT. Its translation: CASSVSGGYNQPQHF.

The chain links TRBV11-2 to TRBJ2-2, with 7 bases aligning to TRBD2. Germline CDR1 SGHAT, CDR2 FQNNGV. This CDR3 has 15 residues. The J segment lost 4 bases and the V segment lost 3 bases, leaving 5 bases of the junction unmatched. The CDR3 reads CASSFELASTGELFF. CDR3 nucleotides: TGTGCCAGCAGCTTCGAACTAGCGAGCACCGGGGAGCTGTTTTTT.

The chain employs TRBV7-2 and TRBJ2-7, with TRBD1 matching over 9 bases. CDR3 length: 14 residues. Germline V gene sequence: CDR1 SGHTA, CDR2 FQGNSA. Unmatched junction bases numbered 5, after V lost 7 bases and J lost 1 base. This CDR3 reads CASKPGQGSYEQYF. The CDR3 DNA follows: TGTGCCAGCAAACCGGGACAGGGTTCCTACGAGCAGTACTTC. The variable domain in full, completed from reference TRBV7-2 and TRBJ2-7, reads GAGVSQSPSNKVTEKGKDVELRCDPISGHTALYWYRQSLGQGLEFLIYFQGNSAPDKSGLPSDRFSAERTGGSVSTLTIQRTQQEDSAVYLCASKPGQGSYEQYFGPGTRLTVT.

This sequence joins TRBV19 and TRBJ2-7, with D perhaps TRBD1 (5 bases). The germline V gene has CDR1 LNHDA and CDR2 SQIVND (reference sequence). This CDR3 comprises 14 residues. Trimming shortened V by 7 bases and J by 3 bases, and 16 bases separated the two germline ends. CDR3 in DNA: TGTGCCAGTACCCCTAGGACCGGACACTACGAGCAGTACTTC. Protein: CASTPRTGHYEQYF.

The chain carries TRBV10-2 and TRBJ2-7; the D gene is possibly TRBD1 (6 bases). CDR3 length: 15 residues. The germline gives CDR1 WSHSY, CDR2 SAAADI. The V end lost 3 bases, the J end lost 2 bases, and 14 bases lay between the germline ends. Written as DNA, the CDR3 is TGCGCCAGCAGTGACTCGCTAGGGGGAACCTACGAGCAGTACTTC. Its protein product is CASSDSLGGTYEQYF.

The chain recombines TRBV27 with TRBJ1-2; D might be TRBD1 (6 bases). The CDR3 runs to 14 residues. CDR1 MNHEY and CDR2 SMNVEV come from the germline V gene (reference sequence). The ends were cut back, 5 bases at V and 8 bases at J, with 18 bases in the middle. The CDR3 DNA sequence: TGTGCCAGCAGTCATGGCCCGAGGGGGAGAGGCTACACCTTC. It encodes CASSHGPRGRGYTF.

The chain has TRBV5-1 and TRBJ2-3, with D possibly being TRBD2 (6 bases). The CDR3 contains 14 residues. Germline lookup yields CDR1 SGHRS and CDR2 YFSETQ. V was clipped by 4 bases and J by 2 bases, with 11 bases between them. The CDR3 DNA follows: TGCGCCAGCAGCCCGGGGACTCCCACAGATACGCAGTATTTT. Translated: CASSPGTPTDTQYF.

The chain joins TRBV19 to TRBJ2-7; 8 nucleotides agree with TRBD1. Germline CDR1 and CDR2: LNHDA and SQIVND (reference sequence). This CDR3 is built from 16 residues. After removal of 6 bases from V and 2 bases from J, the junction contained 12 bases not matched to a gene. CDR3 bases: TGTGCCAGTAGAGAGACCGGGACAGGCTTTACCTACGAGCAGTACTTC. Its translation is CASRETGTGFTYEQYF.

This chain uses TRBV7-9 with TRBJ2-7; 11 bases line up with TRBD2. This CDR3 is 15 amino acids long. J lost 0 bases, V lost 6 bases, and 4 bases had no gene match. Germline CDR1 is SEHNR and CDR2 is FQNEAQ (reference sequence). The CDR3 reads CASRSSGRDSYEQYF. DNA of the CDR3: TGTGCCAGCAGGAGTAGCGGGAGGGACTCCTACGAGCAGTACTTC.

The chain couples TRBV6-5 to TRBJ2-1; TRBD1 agrees at 10 bases. The CDR3 is 15 amino acids. J gave up 6 bases and V 7 bases, and 9 bases lay outside the gene matches. From germline, CDR1 is MNHEY and CDR2 SVGAGI. The CDR3 DNA reads as TGTGCCAGCAACAGGAGACAGGGGGCATCCAATGAGCAGTTCTTC. It yields the protein CASNRRQGASNEQFF.

The V and J genes are TRBV11-2 and TRBJ1-5, with D tentatively TRBD1 (6 bases). Germline V lookup: CDR1 SGHAT, CDR2 FQNNGV. The V end lost 6 bases, the J end lost 5 bases, and 14 bases lay between the germline ends. The CDR3 has 14 residues. The CDR3 loop reads CASSDRDTYQPQHF. In DNA form, the CDR3 reads TGTGCCAGCAGTGACCGGGACACCTATCAGCCCCAGCATTTT. The variable domain in full, with the rest retrieved from reference TRBV11-2 and TRBJ1-5, is EAGVAQSPRYKIIEKRQSVAFWCNPISGHATLYWYQQILGQGPKLLIQFQNNGVVDDSQLPKDRFSAERLKGVDSTLKIQPAKLEDSAVYLCASSDRDTYQPQHFGDGTRLSIL.

This chain uses TRBV27 with TRBJ1-5; no firm D call. The length of the CDR3 is 15 residues. Between the trimmed V and J ends, which lost 5 bases and 4 bases, there was a span of 15 bases. From germline, CDR1 is MNHEY and CDR2 SMNVEV (reference sequence). CDR3 in amino acids: CASSLIYSYNQPQHF. The CDR3 nucleotides are TGTGCCAGCAGTCTAATATACAGCTATAATCAGCCCCAGCATTTT.

V is TRBV9 and J is TRBJ2-5, with TRBD2 matching over 9 bases. This CDR3 is 16 amino acids long. Losses at the gene ends were 4 bases for V and 4 bases for J; bases not matched to a gene: 11. Germline V gives CDR1 SGDLS, CDR2 YYNGEE. Here the CDR3 DNA reads TGTGCCAGCAGCCCAAGCGGAGCGGGGGGAAGAGAGACCCAGTACTTC. Protein product: CASSPSGAGGRETQYF.

The rearrangement joins TRBV5-1 to TRBJ2-1, with TRBD2 matching over 10 bases. Germline V gene sequence: CDR1 SGHRS, CDR2 YFSETQ. The junction had 10 bases not matched to a gene; V was cut back by 4 bases and J by 0 bases. The CDR3 runs 18 residues. The CDR3 DNA sequence: TGCGCCAGCAGCAACGGACAGAGCGGGAGGGACTCCTACAATGAGCAGTTCTTC. It codes for CASSNGQSGRDSYNEQFF.

Turning to this clone: At one end the junction does not follow the germline gene, possibly because of a read error. J is TRBJ2-1 and V is TRBV19; 7 positions match TRBD1. Germline values: CDR1 LNHDA, CDR2 SQIVND (reference sequence). The CDR3 runs to 14 residues. DNA for the CDR3: TGTGCCAGTAGTGTAGACAGGGTAAGTGATGAGCAGTTCTTC. Residues: CASSVDRVSDEQFF.